These 10 T cell receptor beta chains came from one sample sequenced in a study of blood T cell repertoires in COVID-19. Measured with immunoSEQ multiplex PCR; TCRdb has only the in-frame clones, and not every one. This table has about 65,000 clones, roughly 92% appearing once. Sequencing used peripheral blood. These receptors were taken from a man in his 70s with active COVID-19.

The chain links TRBV25-1 to TRBJ2-5, with 8 bases fitting TRBD1. V trimming: 10 bases; J trimming: 2 bases; junction bases outside the gene matches: 9. This CDR3 region has 14 residues. The germline CDR1 and CDR2 sequences are MGHDK and SYGVNS. The CDR3 coding sequence is TGTGCCAAGAAGGACAGGGAAGGGCAAGAGACCCAGTACTTC. This gives the protein CAKKDREGQETQYF.

This sequence joins TRBV6-2 or TRBV6-3 and TRBJ2-3, with D possibly matching TRBD2 (6 bases). Trimming took 5 bases from V and 2 from J, leaving 14 bases between them. The CDR3 sequence is 15 residues long. CDR1 and CDR2 from the germline V gene are MNHEY and SVGEGT. CDR3 sequence (DNA): TGTGCCAGCAGTCTGTGGGGGGTGAACACAGATACGCAGTATTTT. Its translation: CASSLWGVNTDTQYF.

The J gene is TRBJ1-1, the V gene TRBV19; D might be TRBD1 (6 bases). The CDR3 runs 13 residues. V was cut by 6 bases and J by 2 bases, with 10 bases left in between. From germline, CDR1 is LNHDA and CDR2 SQIVND (reference sequence). The CDR3 spells CASSRQANTEAFF. DNA of the CDR3: TGTGCCAGTAGCAGACAGGCTAACACTGAAGCTTTCTTT.

The genes are TRBV10-3 and TRBJ1-3, with 8 bases aligning to TRBD1. CDR1 is ENHRY, CDR2 SYGVKD, per germline. V trimming: 0 bases; J trimming: 2 bases; junction bases outside the gene matches: 6. This CDR3 region has 17 residues. The CDR3 sequence is CAISESLTGATGNTIYF. CDR3 in DNA: TGTGCCATCAGTGAGTCCCTGACAGGGGCCACTGGAAACACCATATATTTT.

CDR3 protein: CASSQGTYLLGYTF. The CDR3 DNA reads as TGCGCCAGCTCCCAGGGGACCTACTTGCTTGGCTACACCTTC. This rearrangement joins TRBV5-1 to TRBJ1-2; a possible D gene is TRBD1 (6 bases). Germline V gives CDR1 SGHRS, CDR2 YFSETQ. The ends were cut back, 7 bases at V and 7 bases at J, with 20 bases in the middle. There are 14 residues in the CDR3. The full variable domain, rest sourced from reference TRBV5-1 and TRBJ1-2, is KAGVTQTPRYLIKTRGQQVTLSCSPISGHRSVSWYQQTPGQGLQFLFEYFSETQRNKGNFPGRFSGRQFSNSRSEMNVSTLELGDSALYLCASSQGTYLLGYTFGSGTRLTVV.

The rearrangement links TRBV19 to TRBJ1-1, with 7 bases that match TRBD1. CDR1 is LNHDA, CDR2 SQIVND, per germline (reference sequence). The length of the CDR3 is 14 residues. The V and J ends lost 7 bases and 3 bases, in that order; junction bases with no gene match: 8. CDR3 sequence reads: CASNTGVLHTEAFF. The CDR3, as DNA: TGTGCCAGTAACACAGGGGTTTTGCACACTGAAGCTTTCTTT.

V is TRBV6-5 and J is TRBJ1-5, with D possibly TRBD1 on 5 matching bases. The CDR3 is 15 residues long. Germline CDR1 reads MNHEY; CDR2 reads SVGAGI. Deletions cut 6 bases from V and 0 bases from J, with 12 bases between. The CDR3 region is CASSGGASSNQPQHF. The CDR3 region has the DNA TGTGCCAGCAGCGGAGGGGCAAGTAGCAATCAGCCCCAGCATTTT.

The J gene is TRBJ2-2, the V gene TRBV18; tentative D call: TRBD1 (6 bases). The length of the CDR3 is 16 residues. Germline V gene data show CDR1 as KGHSH and CDR2 as LQKENI. V was cut by 2 bases and J by 0 bases, with 10 bases left in between. CDR3 nucleotides: TGTGCCAGCTCACCAACAGGGAACGCGAACACCGGGGAGCTGTTTTTT. It yields the protein CASSPTGNANTGELFF.

This chain joins TRBV6-6 and TRBJ2-1, with D perhaps TRBD1 (6 bases). CDR1 is MNHNY, CDR2 SVGAGI, per germline (reference sequence). Trimming stripped 6 bases from V and 1 base from J, with 16 bases between. The CDR3 is 16 residues long. CDR3 coding DNA: TGTGCCAGCAGACCCCTACAGGGTCTTTCCTACAATGAGCAGTTCTTC. It encodes CASRPLQGLSYNEQFF.

The chain joins TRBV19 to TRBJ1-2; 8 nucleotides line up with TRBD1. V dropped 5 bases and J dropped 4; count of bases not matched to a gene: 6. The CDR3 spans 14 residues. Per the germline V gene, CDR1 is LNHDA and CDR2 is SQIVND (reference sequence). The CDR3 nucleotides are TGTGCCAGTAGTCCCCTACAGGGGGTCTATGGCTACACCTTC. Amino acid sequence: CASSPLQGVYGYTF.